This TCR beta chain was identified during a study of shared clonotypes between healthy human individuals. From germline, CDR1 is LNHDA and CDR2 SQIVND (reference sequence). The V end lost 9 bases, the J end lost 2 bases, and 21 bases lay between the germline ends. The CDR3 consists of 16 residues. The protocol was immunoSEQ multiplex PCR, while the TCRdb copy is restricted to in-frame clones and leaves out a portion. The sample lists roughly 1.4 million clones; around 98.5% were seen once. The count of this clone is one. Antigen unknown. Points from the study as a whole: Genetic and exposure-history diversity was limited by the small donor number.

Sequencing was performed on naive CD4+ T cells sorted from blood. Subset specified: CD45RA+ positively selected. The V gene is TRBV19, the J gene TRBJ2-3, with D perhaps matching TRBD1 or TRBD2 (6 bases each). The clonotype originates from a young man in good health. For the CDR3, the DNA is TGTGCCAGCCGCGGGACACCGCTACCTCCCACAGATACGCAGTATTTT. Translation gives CASRGTPLPPTDTQYF.